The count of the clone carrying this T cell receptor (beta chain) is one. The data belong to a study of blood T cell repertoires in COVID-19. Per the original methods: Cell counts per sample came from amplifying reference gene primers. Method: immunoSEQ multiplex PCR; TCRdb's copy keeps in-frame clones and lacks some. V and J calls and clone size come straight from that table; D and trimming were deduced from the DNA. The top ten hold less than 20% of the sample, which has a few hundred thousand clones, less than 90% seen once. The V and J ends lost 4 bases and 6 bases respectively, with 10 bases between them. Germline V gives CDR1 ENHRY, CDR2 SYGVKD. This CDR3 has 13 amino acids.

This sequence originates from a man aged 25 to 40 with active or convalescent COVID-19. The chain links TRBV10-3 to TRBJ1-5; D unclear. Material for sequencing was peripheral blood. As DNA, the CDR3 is TGTGCCATCAGTGCCGGGGAGGGTCAGCCCCAGCATTTT. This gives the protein CAISAGEGQPQHF.